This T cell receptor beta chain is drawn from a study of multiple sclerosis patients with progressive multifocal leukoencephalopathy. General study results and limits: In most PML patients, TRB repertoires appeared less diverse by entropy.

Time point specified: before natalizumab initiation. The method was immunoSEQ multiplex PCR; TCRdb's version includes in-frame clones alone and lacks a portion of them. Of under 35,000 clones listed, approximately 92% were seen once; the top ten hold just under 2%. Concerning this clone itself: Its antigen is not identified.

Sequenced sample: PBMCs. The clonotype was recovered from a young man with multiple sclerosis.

This chain's CDR3 is CASSQGRGEYGYTF. The DNA for the CDR3 is TGTGCCAGCAGCCAGGGGAGGGGCGAGTACGGCTACACCTTC. The chain carries TRBV6-1 and TRBJ1-2; D might be TRBD1 (6 bases). The germline V and J ends were trimmed by 6 bases and 8 bases, with 19 bases remaining between them. The CDR3 extends over 14 amino acids. CDR1 and CDR2 (germline): MNHNS, SASEGT.